The 30 T cell receptor beta chains below were found in one sample sequenced in a study of CD8+ T cells in alopecia areata. TCR sequencing used cDNA made by reverse transcription of extracted RNA. Clones were sequenced by immunoSEQ multiplex PCR, and TCRdb holds only the in-frame ones, with some missing. The sample contains under 300,000 clones, roughly 63% of which appear only once. Treatment specified: oral pan-JAK inhibitor, 5-10 mg twice daily. The source material was CD4+ T cells sorted from blood, sampled at week 52, from a patient treated with tofacitinib. The receptors come from a human donor with alopecia areata.

The chain recombines TRBV9 with TRBJ2-5; D is perhaps TRBD2 (6 bases). Trimming cost V 0 bases and J 5 bases, with 11 bases left between them. This CDR3 is built from 14 residues. Germline V gives CDR1 SGDLS, CDR2 YYNGEE. The chain's CDR3 is CASSVDSGRETQYF. The CDR3 DNA reads TGTGCCAGCAGCGTAGATTCAGGGAGGGAGACCCAGTACTTC.

V is TRBV15 and J is TRBJ2-7; 7 nucleotides agree with TRBD1. The CDR3 has 14 residues. V dropped 4 bases and J dropped 1; count of bases not matched to a gene: 4. Germline CDR1 and CDR2: LNHNV and YYDKDF (reference sequence). CDR3 DNA sequence: TGTGCCACCAGCACTCAGACAGGGTCCTACGAGCAGTACTTC. Protein product: CATSTQTGSYEQYF.

The V and J genes are TRBV5-1 and TRBJ1-2; 12 bases fit TRBD1. V trimming: 0 bases; J trimming: 0 bases; junction bases outside the gene matches: 6. The CDR3 contains 18 residues. The V gene's germline CDR1 is SGHRS and CDR2 YFSETQ. Here the CDR3 DNA reads TGCGCCAGCAGCTTGGCGGGGACAGGGGGCCGAGCTAACTATGGCTACACCTTC. It translates to CASSLAGTGGRANYGYTF. The full variable domain, its missing parts supplied by reference TRBV5-1 and TRBJ1-2, is KAGVTQTPRYLIKTRGQQVTLSCSPISGHRSVSWYQQTPGQGLQFLFEYFSETQRNKGNFPGRFSGRQFSNSRSEMNVSTLELGDSALYLCASSLAGTGGRANYGYTFGSGTRLTVV.

This rearrangement joins TRBV5-1 to TRBJ2-5; the match to TRBD1 covers 7 bases. This CDR3 spans 14 amino acids. The germline CDR1 and CDR2 sequences are SGHRS and YFSETQ. Trimming took 3 bases from V and 6 from J; bases not matched to a gene: 8. The CDR3 DNA reads as TGCGCCAGCAGCTCCCCGACAGGGCTCCAGACCCAGTACTTC. Translated: CASSSPTGLQTQYF.

This clone was observed a handful of times. Other DNA sequences in the sample encode the same CDR3. This chain connects TRBV29-1 to TRBJ1-1; 8 bases fit TRBD1. The trim removed 6 bases at V and 4 bases at J, leaving 1 base unmatched. The V gene's germline CDR1 is SQVTM and CDR2 ANQGSEA. The CDR3 consists of 11 residues. CDR3 sequence reads: CSVDRGTEAFF. CDR3 DNA sequence: TGCAGCGTCGACAGGGGCACTGAAGCTTTCTTT.

To note about this clone: This CDR3 is also generated by other DNA sequences in the sample. The rearrangement links TRBV20-1 to TRBJ2-3; D unclear. V gave up 6 bases and J gave up 0 bases, with 4 bases separating them. The CDR3 length is 11 residues. Looked up from germline, CDR1 is DFQATT and CDR2 is SNEGSKA (reference sequence). The CDR3 region is CSAGSTDTQYF. In DNA, the CDR3 is TGCAGTGCGGGTAGCACAGATACGCAGTATTTT.

This clone was observed a handful of times. The V gene is TRBV18, the J gene TRBJ1-4; TRBD1 is a possible D gene (6 bases). Germline V gives CDR1 KGHSH, CDR2 LQKENI. Between the trimmed V and J ends, which lost 3 bases and 8 bases, there was a span of 16 bases. The CDR3 extends over 15 amino acids. CDR3 protein: CASSPTGGSDEKLFF. In DNA, the CDR3 is TGTGCCAGCTCACCTACCGGGGGCTCCGACGAAAAACTGTTTTTT.

The rearrangement links TRBV2 to TRBJ2-4; TRBD1 might be the D (5 bases). V lost 2 bases, J lost 3 bases, and 8 bases lay in between. The CDR3 is 14 amino acids. The germline V gene encodes CDR1 SNHLY and CDR2 FYNNEI. Written as DNA, the CDR3 is TGTGCCAGCAGTGAAATAACAGGCAAAAACATTCAGTACTTC. This translates into CASSEITGKNIQYF.

V usage is TRBV27 and J usage is TRBJ1-4, with 8 bases aligning to TRBD1. This CDR3 spans 14 amino acids. CDR1 is MNHEY, CDR2 SMNVEV, per germline (reference sequence). Germline trimming cut 6 bases from V and 7 bases from J; bases unmatched to any gene: 7. The DNA of the CDR3 is TGTGCCAGCAGGCGACAGGGGATGGGTGAAAAACTGTTTTTT. Its translation: CASRRQGMGEKLFF.

The rearrangement links TRBV9 to TRBJ2-7, with TRBD2 matching 7 bases. With V trimmed by 3 bases and J by 6 bases, 6 bases remained unmatched. CDR1 and CDR2 (germline): SGDLS, YYNGEE. The CDR3 covers 13 residues. The DNA of the CDR3 is TGTGCCAGCAGCGCGTACTCTAGCGGCGAGCAGTACTTC. Protein sequence: CASSAYSSGEQYF.

The chain carries TRBV7-9 and TRBJ2-1; D not resolved. With 4 bases removed from V and 5 bases from J, the gap between germline ends came to 9 bases. The germline CDR1 and CDR2 sequences are SEHNR and FQNEAQ (reference sequence). The CDR3 has 13 residues. The CDR3 protein is CASSSTSDNEQFF. The CDR3 DNA sequence: TGTGCCAGCAGCTCCACATCGGACAATGAGCAGTTCTTC.

The rearrangement joins TRBV6-5 to TRBJ2-5; 7 bases align to TRBD1. The CDR3 length is 15 residues. From germline, CDR1 is MNHEY and CDR2 SVGAGI. J lost 5 bases, V lost 1 base, and 7 bases had no gene match. The CDR3 DNA reads as TGTGCCAGCAGTTACTTAGACAGGGTTGGGGAGACCCAGTACTTC. This sequence encodes CASSYLDRVGETQYF.

The sample holds a few counts of this clone. The rearrangement uses TRBV7-9 and TRBJ1-5, with D possibly TRBD1 on 5 matching bases. The ends were cut back, 3 bases at V and 5 bases at J, with 11 bases in the middle. The CDR3 runs 14 residues. Germline V gene sequence: CDR1 SEHNR, CDR2 FQNEAQ (reference sequence). Written as DNA, the CDR3 is TGTGCCAGCAGCTTCGGTCAGGGAGATCAGCCCCAGCATTTT. Protein: CASSFGQGDQPQHF.

The CDR3 bases are TGTGCCAGCAGCCCCCTCACTAGGGCAGATACGCAGTATTTT. Translated: CASSPLTRADTQYF. J is TRBJ2-3 and V is TRBV7-2, with TRBD2 as a possible D gene (5 bases). This CDR3 is built from 14 residues. The V and J ends lost 5 bases and 4 bases respectively, with 13 bases between them. Germline lookup yields CDR1 SGHTA and CDR2 FQGNSA. Variable domain in full (rest from reference TRBV7-2 and TRBJ2-3): GAGVSQSPSNKVTEKGKDVELRCDPISGHTALYWYRQSLGQGLEFLIYFQGNSAPDKSGLPSDRFSAERTGGSVSTLTIQRTQQEDSAVYLCASSPLTRADTQYFGPGTRLTVL.

This clone turned up a few times. The rearrangement joins TRBV30 to TRBJ1-2; D call uncertain. CDR1 and CDR2 from the germline V gene are GTSNPN and SVGIG (reference sequence). This CDR3 spans 14 amino acids. Trimming pared 4 bases from V and 2 bases from J, leaving 14 bases between. CDR3 nucleotides: TGTGCCTGGAACCCCGGGGTCTTGAACTATGGCTACACCTTC. Amino acid sequence: CAWNPGVLNYGYTF.

Here the CDR3 reads CASSDIMEGQGSPLHF. The CDR3 bases are TGTGCCAGCAGTGACATAATGGAGGGGCAGGGTTCACCCCTCCACTTT. The chain combines TRBV25-1 with TRBJ1-6; perhaps TRBD1 as D (5 bases). This CDR3 contains 16 residues. The V and J ends lost 3 bases and 9 bases respectively, with 18 bases between them. Germline V CDR1 and CDR2: MGHDK, SYGVNS.

The genes are TRBV4-1 and TRBJ1-1, with D possibly being TRBD1 (5 bases). Germline lookup yields CDR1 MGHRA and CDR2 YSYEKL. The CDR3 contains 15 residues. Trimming shortened V by 0 bases and J by 8 bases, and 16 bases separated the two germline ends. The CDR3 DNA reads as TGCGCCAGCAGCCAAGATGGGGCAGGTCAACGCGAAGCTTTCTTT. Protein product: CASSQDGAGQREAFF.

In its sample, this clone was seen once. The rearrangement uses TRBV30 and TRBJ2-6; D uncertain. Trimming cost V 6 bases and J 0 bases, with 6 bases left between them. Looked up from germline, CDR1 is GTSNPN and CDR2 is SVGIG (reference sequence). This CDR3 has 13 amino acids. The CDR3 is CACQNSGANVLTF. In nucleotides, the CDR3 is TGTGCCTGCCAAAACTCTGGGGCCAACGTCCTGACTTTC.

This chain uses TRBV5-1 with TRBJ1-6; D remains ambiguous. V was shortened by 4 bases and J by 6 bases, with 14 bases between the two germline ends. This CDR3 has 15 amino acids. CDR1 SGHRS and CDR2 YFSETQ come from the germline V gene. The CDR3 reads CASSPAGPLNSPLHF. CDR3 nucleotides: TGCGCCAGCAGCCCAGCTGGACCGCTTAATTCACCCCTCCACTTT.

The chain has TRBV20-1 and TRBJ2-7, with TRBD2 identical over 7 bases. The CDR3 has 11 residues. Losses at the gene ends were 6 bases for V and 3 bases for J; bases not matched to a gene: 2. CDR1 and CDR2 from the germline V gene are DFQATT and SNEGSKA (reference sequence). The CDR3 loop reads CSAERDYEQYF. For the CDR3, the DNA is TGCAGTGCGGAGCGGGACTACGAGCAGTACTTC.

The chain uses TRBV15 and TRBJ1-2; 7 nucleotides align to TRBD1. CDR3 length: 14 amino acids. Germline V gives CDR1 LNHNV, CDR2 YYDKDF (reference sequence). V shed 1 base and J 5 bases; nucleotides not matched to a gene: 4. This CDR3 is CATSRGQGTYGYTF. DNA for the CDR3: TGTGCCACCAGCAGAGGACAGGGTACTTATGGCTACACCTTC.

This chain uses TRBV15 with TRBJ2-2; a weak D match, TRBD1 (6 bases). The CDR3 extends over 16 amino acids. Trimming cost V 3 bases and J 11 bases, with 22 bases left between them. The germline V gene encodes CDR1 LNHNV and CDR2 YYDKDF (reference sequence). The CDR3 sequence: CATSSSTGVKLLELFF. Here the CDR3 DNA reads TGTGCCACCAGCAGCTCGACAGGCGTAAAGCTCCTAGAGCTGTTTTTT.

The genes are TRBV30 and TRBJ2-4, with D unresolved. This CDR3 comprises 12 residues. CDR1 GTSNPN and CDR2 SVGIG come from the germline V gene (reference sequence). The V end lost 7 bases, the J end lost 1 base, and 8 bases lay between the germline ends. CDR3 nucleotides: TGTGCCTCGACCCTGGCCAAAAACATTCAGTACTTC. Its translation is CASTLAKNIQYF.

This clone was observed a single time. V is TRBV4-3 and J is TRBJ2-6, with D uncertain. CDR3 length: 15 residues. V lost 0 bases, J lost 7 bases, and 10 bases lay in between. Germline CDR1 reads LGHNA; CDR2 reads YSLEER. The CDR3 bases are TGCGCCAGCAGCCAAGATGCAACGGGCGCCAACGTCCTGACTTTC. Protein sequence: CASSQDATGANVLTF.

CDR3 in amino acids: CASSESERSEQFF. The CDR3 nucleotides read TGTGCCAGCAGTGAATCGGAAAGGAGCGAGCAGTTCTTC. The gene calls are TRBV2 and TRBJ2-1; D is undetermined. V dropped 2 bases and J dropped 10 bases, with 12 bases sitting between them. Germline CDR1 is SNHLY and CDR2 is FYNNEI. This CDR3 has 13 residues.

Turning to this clone: At one end, the junction sequence differs from germline, possibly due to a read error. V usage is TRBV7-7 and J usage is TRBJ2-2, with a weak D call TRBD1 (5 bases). The V gene's germline CDR1 is SSHAT and CDR2 FNYEAQ (reference sequence). The CDR3 loop spans 14 amino acids. DNA of the CDR3: TGTGCTAGCAGCTTAGAGCAGGGCCCCGGGGAGCTGTTTTTT. Protein: CASSLEQGPGELFF.

V is TRBV25-1 and J is TRBJ2-7; a weak D match, TRBD1 (6 bases). Between the trimmed V and J ends, which lost 2 bases and 6 bases, there was a span of 20 bases. Germline V gene data show CDR1 as MGHDK and CDR2 as SYGVNS. The CDR3 contains 16 residues. As DNA, the CDR3 is TGTGCCAGCAGTGAAGGAGATTGGGGGCAGCTCGGCGAGCAGTACTTC. It is translated as CASSEGDWGQLGEQYF.

This chain uses TRBV30 with TRBJ1-6; weak D call: TRBD1 (5 bases). This CDR3 has 18 residues. Trimming pared 2 bases from V and 5 bases from J, leaving 22 bases between. The germline gives CDR1 GTSNPN, CDR2 SVGIG (reference sequence). The CDR3 coding sequence is TGTGCCTGGAGTAACGCCCCGGGGGGAAAAGTTCATAATTCACCCCTCCACTTT. Translation gives CAWSNAPGGKVHNSPLHF.

The chain links TRBV30 to TRBJ1-6; D remains ambiguous. The CDR3 has 14 residues. V gave up 7 bases and J gave up 8 bases, with 18 bases separating them. Germline V gene lookup returns CDR1 GTSNPN and CDR2 SVGIG (reference sequence). The CDR3 coding sequence is TGTGCCTTCTCCGTGGGCTACGATGATTCACCCCTCCACTTT. It specifies CAFSVGYDDSPLHF. Complete variable domain (other parts from reference TRBV30 and TRBJ1-6): SQTIHQWPATLVQPVGSPLSLECTVEGTSNPNLYWYRQAAGRGLQLLFYSVGIGQISSEVPQNLSASRPQDRQFILSSKKLLLSDSGFYLCAFSVGYDDSPLHFGNGTRLTVT.

The chain couples TRBV29-1 to TRBJ2-7, with D perhaps TRBD2 (7 bases). The CDR3 is 15 residues long. The V end was cut by 6 bases, the J end by 0 bases, with 18 bases between. Germline CDR1 is SQVTM and CDR2 is ANQGSEA. The CDR3 here is CSVVGGGSYSYEQYF. The DNA for the CDR3 is TGCAGCGTCGTTGGGGGCGGGAGTTACTCCTACGAGCAGTACTTC.